This passage covers 2 T cell receptor beta chains from one sample sequenced in a study of T cells after yellow fever vaccination. MiXCR, applied by TCRdb to the 5' RACE reads, yields one record per CDR3 protein. The profile shows 500,000 to 550,000 distinct CDR3 sequences, 20% to 25% of them singletons. This material consisted of PBMCs, taken approximately 20 days after the first yellow fever vaccination. All receptors derive from a man in his late teens or twenties who received the YFV17D yellow fever vaccine.

This clonotype has just a few counts. Written as DNA, the CDR3 is TGTGCCAGCAGTTTGACAGGGAGTAGCAATCAGCCCCAGCATTTT. It yields the protein CASSLTGSSNQPQHF. V is TRBV6-5 and J is TRBJ1-5; the match to TRBD1 covers 7 bases. V lost 4 bases and J lost 0; bases outside the gene matches: 3. The CDR3 is made up of 15 amino acids. Germline V lookup: CDR1 MNHEY, CDR2 SVGAGI.

This clonotype was detected a few times. DNA of the CDR3: TGTGCCATCCCTGGGGCCCGATCGGATACGCAGTATTTT. Its translation: CAIPGARSDTQYF. The gene calls are TRBV12-3 or TRBV12-4 and TRBJ2-3; possible D gene TRBD1, 5 bases. V was trimmed by 10 bases and J by 6 bases, leaving 17 bases between them. The CDR3 covers 13 residues.